This T cell receptor beta chain comes out of a study of PD-L1 blockade in urothelial cancer. Time point denoted: pretreatment peripheral blood. Points from the study as a whole: Tumor-associated clones in blood expanded more at 3 weeks in durable-benefit patients.

Here immunoSEQ multiplex PCR was the method, and the copy in TCRdb shows in-frame clones only, minus some. This sample has fewer than 60,000 clones, with 84% found just once. Turning to this clone: Its specificity is not known.

The CDR3 sequence is 17 residues long. The junction had 12 bases not matched to a gene; V was cut back by 4 bases and J by 4 bases. Germline assignment: CDR1 SGHRS and CDR2 YFSETQ. The sample in question was PBMCs, obtained around atezolizumab (anti-PD-L1) treatment. The chain employs TRBV5-1 and TRBJ2-2; TRBD1 matches 8 bases. The clonotype originates from a man aged 45-60 years with urothelial cancer. The CDR3 nucleotides read TGCGCCAGCAGCCCAGTTCTCAGGACAGGGAGCACCGGGGAGCTGTTTTTT. Residues: CASSPVLRTGSTGELFF.